The present T cell receptor (beta chain) was sequenced within a study of blood T cell repertoires in COVID-19. Study context: The United States, Italy and Spain supplied acute and convalescent COVID-19 samples. The cDNA or gDNA used as material had been derived from T cells, B-cell-depleted T cells, or PBMCs.

The CDR3 runs 16 residues. J was trimmed by 3 bases and V by 4 bases; bases with no gene match: 11. Germline CDR1 is SGDLS and CDR2 is YYNGEE. Original methodology: Amplification from reference gene primers served as the basis for estimated nucleated cell counts. Clones were sequenced by immunoSEQ multiplex PCR, and TCRdb holds only the in-frame ones, with some missing. V, J and clone size are taken as reported in that table, and D and trimming were inferred from the DNA itself. Altogether about 180,000 clones are present, 88% being singletons, with the ten largest covering 4% to 5%. Sequencing used peripheral blood. V and J are TRBV9 and TRBJ2-5, with TRBD2 identical over 8 bases. The source of this sequence is a woman under 40 with acute or convalescent COVID-19. The CDR3 is CASSSFPLAAKETQYF. The DNA for the CDR3 is TGTGCCAGCAGCTCCTTCCCACTAGCGGCTAAAGAGACCCAGTACTTC.